The clone carrying this T cell receptor beta chain was recorded a few times. Its antigen is currently unknown. This sample was included in a study of T cells in Graves' hyperthyroidism and ophthalmopathy. The CDR3 is made up of 13 amino acids. V was pared by 2 bases and J by 10 bases, with 4 bases of the junction left unmatched. Germline V gene data show CDR1 as ENHRY and CDR2 as SYGVKD. TCR beta CDR3 regions were amplified from RNA transcripts. First-round RT-PCR targeting the TCR CDR3 was performed with the HTBI primer set. TCRdb itself ran the multiplex PCR reads through MiXCR, one entry per CDR3 protein. The table has around 300,000 distinct CDR3 sequences, 20% to 25% seen once. General study points: A model of 13 V-J pairs discriminated ophthalmopathy from stable hyperthyroidism. Peripheral blood also featured most of the thyroid clonotypes expanded above 0.001.

The rearrangement joins TRBV10-3 to TRBJ2-1, with 8 bases identical to TRBD2. The clonotype originates from a man aged 25-45 years with Graves' ophthalmopathy. Material for sequencing was blood. The CDR3 reads CAISELTSGEQFF. Written as DNA, the CDR3 is TGTGCCATCAGTGAGCTAACTAGCGGAGAGCAGTTCTTC.